This is a list of T cell receptor beta chains from one sample in a study of control samples from healthy donors and cancer patients. Data came from immunoSEQ multiplex PCR; TCRdb stores just in-frame clones and leaves some out. The sample lists more than 45,000 clones; 93% were seen once. The sequenced sample was PBMCs. Source of these receptors: a woman in her fifties or sixties with head and neck cancer. The CDR3 runs from the conserved cysteine through the conserved F or W. The D gene is left open where the match is weak. Clone sizes are given selectively: once, few, many, or a class where the clone is expanded.

J gene,D gene,V gene,clone size,CDR3 protein,CDR3 DNA
TRBJ1-2,-,TRBV15,-,CATSREAKDANYGYTF,TGTGCCACCAGCAGAGAAGCAAAGGACGCTAACTATGGCTACACCTTC
TRBJ1-5,-,TRBV28,-,CASSLTGLSNQPQHF,TGTGCCAGCAGTTTAACAGGGCTAAGCAATCAGCCCCAGCATTTT
TRBJ2-3,-,TRBV29-1,once,CSVGPDSTDTQYF,TGCAGCGTTGGACCGGACAGCACAGATACGCAGTATTTT
TRBJ1-4,TRBD1,TRBV5-1,-,CASSRTGPFSTNEKLFF,TGCGCCAGCAGTAGGACAGGGCCCTTCTCAACTAATGAAAAACTGTTTTTT
TRBJ2-2,TRBD1,TRBV19,few,CASSIYRGRTGELFF,TGTGCCAGTAGTATATACAGGGGCAGAACCGGGGAGCTGTTTTTT
TRBJ2-7,-,TRBV6-2/TRBV6-3,-,CASSYMAYYEQYF,TGTGCCAGCAGTTACATGGCCTACTACGAGCAGTACTTC
TRBJ2-1,TRBD1,TRBV19,once,CASNDRGPYNEQFF,TGTGCCAGCAACGACAGGGGTCCATACAATGAGCAGTTCTTC
TRBJ2-7,-,TRBV5-8,-,CASSLGYSQVPYEQYF,TGTGCCAGCAGCTTGGGGTACTCACAAGTCCCCTACGAGCAGTACTTC
TRBJ2-1,-,TRBV5-4,-,CASSLSRDNEQFF,TGTGCCAGCAGCTTATCTAGGGACAATGAGCAGTTCTTC
TRBJ2-2,-,TRBV2,-,CASSGAGRNTGELFF,TGTGCCAGCAGCGGGGCAGGACGTAACACCGGGGAGCTGTTTTTT
TRBJ1-1,-,TRBV28,-,CASTWGTLNTEAFF,TGTGCCAGCACCTGGGGGACACTTAACACTGAAGCTTTCTTT
TRBJ1-4,TRBD1,TRBV7-2,once,CASSYRGRGEKLFF,TGTGCCAGCAGCTACAGGGGGCGCGGAGAAAAACTGTTTTTT
TRBJ2-5,TRBD2,TRBV7-8,-,CASSLIPSGVPQETQYF,TGTGCCAGCAGCTTAATCCCTAGCGGGGTACCACAAGAGACCCAGTACTTC
TRBJ2-1,TRBD2,TRBV4-2,-,CASSQDGLAGDNEQFF,TGTGCCAGCAGCCAAGATGGACTAGCGGGAGACAATGAGCAGTTCTTC
TRBJ1-4,-,TRBV7-2,-,CASSPRGGNNEKLFF,TGTGCCAGCAGCCCGAGGGGCGGAAACAATGAAAAACTGTTTTTT
TRBJ2-2,-,TRBV5-5,-,CASVRTANTGELFF,TGTGCCAGCGTCCGGACAGCGAACACCGGGGAGCTGTTTTTT
TRBJ1-1,-,TRBV6-6,-,CASSYRGGAFF,TGTGCCAGCAGTTACAGGGGGGGAGCTTTCTTT
TRBJ2-4,-,TRBV2,-,CASRAQTVSLAKNIQYF,TGTGCCAGCAGGGCCCAGACAGTTTCACTAGCCAAAAACATTCAGTACTTC
TRBJ1-2,-,TRBV2,-,CASSEEGTGYTF,TGTGCCAGCAGTGAGGAGGGGACCGGCTACACCTTC
TRBJ1-1,-,TRBV7-2,-,CASTLQRGSGTEAFF,TGTGCCAGCACCTTACAAAGGGGATCGGGCACTGAAGCTTTCTTT
TRBJ1-1,TRBD1,TRBV9,-,CASSHRQGRRTEAFF,TGTGCCAGCAGCCACCGACAGGGACGAAGGACTGAAGCTTTCTTT
TRBJ2-7,-,TRBV12-3/TRBV12-4,-,CASSFRDTGEQYF,TGTGCCAGCAGTTTTCGGGATACGGGGGAGCAGTACTTC
TRBJ1-3,-,TRBV9,-,CASSVRGTSGNTIYF,TGTGCCAGCAGCGTAAGGGGAACCTCTGGAAACACCATATATTTT
TRBJ2-1,TRBD2,TRBV27,-,CASSLWASGSYNEQFF,TGTGCCAGCAGTTTATGGGCTAGCGGGAGCTACAATGAGCAGTTCTTC
TRBJ1-2,-,TRBV7-9,-,CASGWGDYGYTF,TGTGCCAGCGGGTGGGGGGACTATGGCTACACCTTC
TRBJ2-7,-,TRBV28,-,CASSFGQGGEQYF,TGTGCCAGCAGTTTCGGGCAGGGGGGCGAGCAGTACTTC
TRBJ1-1,TRBD1,TRBV9,-,CASSATTGGVEAFF,TGTGCCAGCAGCGCCACGACAGGGGGCGTCGAAGCTTTCTTT
TRBJ1-2,-,TRBV4-2,-,CASSQQEGPNYGYTF,TGTGCCAGCAGCCAACAGGAAGGACCTAACTATGGCTACACCTTC
TRBJ2-1,-,TRBV11-3,-,CASSTPGRSYNEQFF,TGTGCCAGCAGCACCCCGGGACGGTCCTACAATGAGCAGTTCTTC
TRBJ2-1,TRBD2,TRBV5-1,-,CASSSVAGGRNEQFF,TGCGCCAGCAGCAGTGTGGCGGGGGGGCGCAATGAGCAGTTCTTC
TRBJ2-3,-,TRBV19,-,CASSIWITDTQYF,TGTGCCAGTAGTATATGGATCACAGATACGCAGTATTTT
TRBJ2-2,TRBD2,TRBV19,once,CASSMGLASPENTGELFF,TGTGCCAGTAGTATGGGACTAGCGTCTCCAGAGAACACCGGGGAGCTGTTTTTT
TRBJ2-3,-,TRBV28,-,CASSFGGQTQYF,TGTGCCAGCAGTTTTGGGGGCCAAACGCAGTATTTT